This T cell receptor (beta chain) was sequenced for a study of long-term antiretroviral therapy in people with HIV. Assay version v3.0 of immunoSEQ was used, and it was run at survey level. The method was immunoSEQ multiplex PCR; TCRdb's version includes in-frame clones alone and lacks a portion of them. The sample records tens of thousands of clones, 85% being singletons. In its sample, this clone was seen once. Antigen unknown. The same CDR3 arises from other DNA sequences in this sample as well. Looked up from germline, CDR1 is LNHDA and CDR2 is SQIVND (reference sequence). Trimming cost V 1 base and J 1 base, with 4 bases left between them. The CDR3 consists of 13 residues. Whole-study findings and limits: Blood in the study was drawn between about 2004 and 2017, possibly under older ART regimens, which may be less effective than current ones. Despite increasing after ART, diversity remained lower than that of transplant donor controls.

The TCR originated in a man in his forties or fifties with HIV. The sequenced sample was unsorted PBMCs, obtained 2.3 years after starting antiretroviral therapy. The chain couples TRBV19 to TRBJ1-1; D gene uncertain. Here the CDR3 reads CASSIGANTEAFF. CDR3 nucleotide sequence: TGTGCCAGTAGTATAGGGGCGAACACTGAAGCTTTCTTT.